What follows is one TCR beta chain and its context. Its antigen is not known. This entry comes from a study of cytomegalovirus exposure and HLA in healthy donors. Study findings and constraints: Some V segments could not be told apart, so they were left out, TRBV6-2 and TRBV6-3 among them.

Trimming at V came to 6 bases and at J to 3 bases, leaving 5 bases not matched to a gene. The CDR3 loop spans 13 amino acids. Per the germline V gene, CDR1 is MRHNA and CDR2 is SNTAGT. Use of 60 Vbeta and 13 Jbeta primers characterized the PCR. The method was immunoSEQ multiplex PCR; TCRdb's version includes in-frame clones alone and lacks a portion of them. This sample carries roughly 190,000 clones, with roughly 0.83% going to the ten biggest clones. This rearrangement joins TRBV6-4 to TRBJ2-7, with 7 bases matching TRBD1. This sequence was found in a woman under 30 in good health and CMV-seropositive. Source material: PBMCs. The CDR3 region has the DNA TGTGCCAGCAGCCGGGACAGAAACTACGAGCAGTACTTC. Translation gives CASSRDRNYEQYF.